Listed here are 15 T cell receptor beta chains from one sample, sequenced in a study of blood T cell repertoires in COVID-19. Some clones are missing from TCRdb's copy, which holds only in-frame ones; the method was immunoSEQ multiplex PCR. Among 56,000 or so clones listed, 85% to 90% were seen once. Sequenced input: peripheral blood. All receptors derive from a human donor in a cohort sampled during active COVID-19.

This chain uses TRBV3-1 (or the pseudogene TRBV3-2) with TRBJ1-2; D is uncertain. The CDR3 length is 13 residues. Germline CDR1 is LGHDT and CDR2 is YNNKEL (reference sequence). Trimming shortened V by 0 bases and J by 4 bases, and 6 bases separated the two germline ends. In DNA, the CDR3 is TGTGCCAGCAGCCAAGAGGCCCCCTATGGCTACACCTTC. Its translation: CASSQEAPYGYTF.

The chain couples TRBV7-3 to TRBJ2-1, with TRBD1 matching over 8 bases. Germline CDR1 is SGHTA and CDR2 is FQGTGA. The CDR3 extends over 15 amino acids. J lost 9 bases, V lost 6 bases, and 13 bases had no gene match. The CDR3 sequence: CASSYGAGGIGEQFF. The CDR3 nucleotides are TGTGCCAGCAGTTATGGGGCAGGGGGCATCGGTGAGCAGTTCTTC.

This chain links TRBV4-2 with TRBJ2-3, with TRBD2 matching 8 bases. V shed 5 bases, J shed 6 bases, and the junction held 13 bases outside the gene matches. This CDR3 is built from 16 residues. The germline V gene has CDR1 LGHNA and CDR2 YNFKEQ. The CDR3 sequence is CASSIIAGGRRDTQYF. As DNA, the CDR3 is TGTGCCAGCAGCATAATTGCGGGAGGACGTCGTGATACGCAGTATTTT.

The V gene is TRBV18, the J gene TRBJ2-1; possibly TRBD1 for D (6 bases). Germline V CDR1 and CDR2: KGHSH, LQKENI. This CDR3 has 16 amino acids. V was shortened by 6 bases and J by 6 bases, with 21 bases between the two germline ends. The CDR3: CASSPVYRVSANEQFF. In nucleotides, the CDR3 is TGTGCCAGCTCGCCCGTCTACAGGGTCTCTGCCAATGAGCAGTTCTTC.

CDR3 sequence (DNA): TGTGCCAGCAGCCACATACAGGGGGCGCGTAATTCACCCCTCCACTTT. Encoded protein: CASSHIQGARNSPLHF. The chain joins TRBV3-1 (or the pseudogene TRBV3-2) to TRBJ1-6, with 9 bases that match TRBD1. J gave up 6 bases and V 3 bases, and 6 bases lay outside the gene matches. Germline V gene sequence: CDR1 LGHDT, CDR2 YNNKEL (reference sequence). This CDR3 is built from 16 residues.

This clone was counted between two and nine times. The rearrangement uses TRBV27 and TRBJ2-5, with TRBD2 matching over 13 bases. The CDR3 has 16 residues. Germline values: CDR1 MNHEY, CDR2 SMNVEV (reference sequence). V gave up 2 bases and J gave up 2 bases; unmatched junction bases: 2. CDR3 protein: CASSLKLAGGQETQYF. The CDR3 DNA reads as TGTGCCAGCAGTTTAAAACTAGCGGGAGGGCAAGAGACCCAGTACTTC.

The chain combines TRBV7-9 with TRBJ2-1, with 10 bases aligning to TRBD2. Trimming cost V 5 bases and J 5 bases; bases outside gene matches: 6. Germline CDR1 and CDR2: SEHNR and FQNEAQ (reference sequence). The CDR3 sequence is 15 residues long. The CDR3 here is CASSLIGTSDNEQFF. The CDR3 nucleotides are TGTGCCAGCAGCCTGATTGGGACTAGCGACAATGAGCAGTTCTTC. Drawing the rest from reference TRBV7-9 and TRBJ2-1, the complete variable domain is DTGVSQNPRHKITKRGQNVTFRCDPISEHNRLYWYRQTLGQGPEFLTYFQNEAQLEKSRLLSDRFSAERPKGSFSTLEIQRTEQGDSAMYLCASSLIGTSDNEQFFGPGTRLTVL.

The J gene is TRBJ2-3, the V gene TRBV2; a possible D gene is TRBD2 (6 bases). This CDR3 has 15 residues. V was pared by 4 bases and J by 1 base, with 12 bases between. The germline V gene has CDR1 SNHLY and CDR2 FYNNEI. CDR3 amino acids: CASSGLSSGTDTQYF. CDR3 bases: TGTGCCAGCAGTGGGTTATCTAGCGGCACAGATACGCAGTATTTT.

This chain joins TRBV28 and TRBJ1-3, with D possibly TRBD1 on 6 matching bases. The CDR3 is 14 residues long. V lost 5 bases to trimming and J lost 3 bases, with 11 bases between them. Germline CDR1 is MDHEN and CDR2 is SYDVKM. As DNA, the CDR3 is TGTGCCAGCAGTGAGTACAGGGTTGGAAACACCATATATTTT. It codes for CASSEYRVGNTIYF. The full variable domain, its missing parts supplied by reference TRBV28 and TRBJ1-3, is DVKVTQSSRYLVKRTGEKVFLECVQDMDHENMFWYRQDPGLGLRLIYFSYDVKMKEKGDIPEGYSVSREKKERFSLILESASTNQTSMYLCASSEYRVGNTIYFGEGSWLTVV.

The V gene is TRBV3-1 (or the pseudogene TRBV3-2), the J gene TRBJ2-7, with D maybe TRBD2 (6 bases). Between the trimmed V and J ends, which lost 5 bases and 6 bases, there was a span of 17 bases. The CDR3 has 14 residues. Germline CDR1 reads LGHDT; CDR2 reads YNNKEL (reference sequence). DNA for the CDR3: TGTGCCAGCAGCTCCAACGGGGGTGGCGGCGAGCAGTACTTC. It yields the protein CASSSNGGGGEQYF.

V and J are TRBV5-1 and TRBJ2-3; 8 bases are a match to TRBD2. Germline V gives CDR1 SGHRS, CDR2 YFSETQ. V was pared by 0 bases and J by 6 bases, with 6 bases of the junction left unmatched. The CDR3 covers 15 residues. The CDR3 here is CASSLGLAWGDTQYF. The CDR3 nucleotides are TGCGCCAGCAGCTTGGGACTAGCGTGGGGGGATACGCAGTATTTT.

The chain links TRBV10-3 to TRBJ1-4; 10 bases agree with TRBD1. From germline, CDR1 is ENHRY and CDR2 SYGVKD. Losses at the gene ends were 3 bases for V and 8 bases for J; bases not matched to a gene: 9. The CDR3 has 16 residues. CDR3 residues: CAISDAVGQGREKLFF. The CDR3 DNA sequence: TGTGCCATCAGTGACGCTGTGGGACAGGGGAGGGAAAAACTGTTTTTT.

The rearrangement uses TRBV18 and TRBJ2-1; 8 bases match TRBD2. The CDR3 covers 17 residues. Germline CDR1 and CDR2: KGHSH and LQKENI. J lost 0 bases, V lost 4 bases, and 8 bases had no gene match. The CDR3 sequence: CASSQGLALSSYNEQFF. The CDR3 DNA sequence: TGTGCCAGCTCACAAGGACTAGCCCTTAGCTCCTACAATGAGCAGTTCTTC.

The chain links TRBV2 to TRBJ2-5; 8 bases agree with TRBD2. V lost 9 bases to trimming and J lost 5 bases; unmatched junction nucleotides: 8. CDR1 is SNHLY and CDR2 is FYNNEI in the germline V gene. The CDR3 loop spans 13 amino acids. Here the CDR3 reads CASRAGVGETQYF. CDR3 coding DNA: TGTGCCAGTCGAGCGGGAGTAGGTGAGACCCAGTACTTC.

V is TRBV11-2 and J is TRBJ2-5; 7 bases are shared with TRBD2. Germline V CDR1 and CDR2: SGHAT, FQNNGV. This CDR3 spans 17 amino acids. Trimming took 3 bases from V and 5 from J; bases not matched to a gene: 15. DNA of the CDR3: TGTGCCAGCAGCTTGGGTAGCGGGCCCTGGGGCGTGGAGACCCAGTACTTC. Encoded protein: CASSLGSGPWGVETQYF.